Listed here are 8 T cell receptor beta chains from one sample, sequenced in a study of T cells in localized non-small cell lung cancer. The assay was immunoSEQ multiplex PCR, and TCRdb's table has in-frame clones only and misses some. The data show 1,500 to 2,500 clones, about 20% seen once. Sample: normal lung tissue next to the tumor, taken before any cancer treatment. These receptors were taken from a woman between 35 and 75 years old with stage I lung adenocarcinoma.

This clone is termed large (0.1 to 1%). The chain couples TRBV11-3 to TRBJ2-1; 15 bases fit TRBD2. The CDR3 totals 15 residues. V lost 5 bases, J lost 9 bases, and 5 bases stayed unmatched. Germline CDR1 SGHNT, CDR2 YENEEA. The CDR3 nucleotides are TGTGCCAGCAGCGAGGGACTAGCGGGGGGCGGTGAGCAGTTCTTC. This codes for CASSEGLAGGGEQFF. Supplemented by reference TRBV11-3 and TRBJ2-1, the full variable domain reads EAGVVQSPRYKIIEKKQPVAFWCNPISGHNTLYWYLQNLGQGPELLIRYENEEAVDDSQLPKDRFSAERLKGVDSTLKIQPAELGDSAVYLCASSEGLAGGGEQFFGPGTRLTVL.

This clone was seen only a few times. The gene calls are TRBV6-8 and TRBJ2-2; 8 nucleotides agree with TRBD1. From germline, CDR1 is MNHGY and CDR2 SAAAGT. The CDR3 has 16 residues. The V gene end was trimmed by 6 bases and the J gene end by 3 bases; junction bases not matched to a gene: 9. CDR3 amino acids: CASSASGGADTGELFF. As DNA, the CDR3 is TGTGCCAGCAGCGCGTCAGGGGGCGCGGACACCGGGGAGCTGTTTTTT.

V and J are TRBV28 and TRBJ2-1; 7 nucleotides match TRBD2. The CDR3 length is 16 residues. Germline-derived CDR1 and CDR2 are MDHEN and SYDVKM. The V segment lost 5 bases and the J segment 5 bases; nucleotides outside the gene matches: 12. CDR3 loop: CASSPNPGRGDNEQFF. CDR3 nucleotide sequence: TGTGCCAGCAGTCCCAACCCGGGACGGGGGGACAATGAGCAGTTCTTC. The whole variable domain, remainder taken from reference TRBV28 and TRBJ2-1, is DVKVTQSSRYLVKRTGEKVFLECVQDMDHENMFWYRQDPGLGLRLIYFSYDVKMKEKGDIPEGYSVSREKKERFSLILESASTNQTSMYLCASSPNPGRGDNEQFFGPGTRLTVL.

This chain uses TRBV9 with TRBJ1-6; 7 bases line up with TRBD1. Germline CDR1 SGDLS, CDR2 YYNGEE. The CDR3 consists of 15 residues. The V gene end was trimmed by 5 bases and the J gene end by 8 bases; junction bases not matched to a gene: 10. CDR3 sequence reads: CASSARQGRDSPLHF. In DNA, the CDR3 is TGTGCCAGCAGTGCAAGACAGGGACGGGATTCACCCCTCCACTTT.

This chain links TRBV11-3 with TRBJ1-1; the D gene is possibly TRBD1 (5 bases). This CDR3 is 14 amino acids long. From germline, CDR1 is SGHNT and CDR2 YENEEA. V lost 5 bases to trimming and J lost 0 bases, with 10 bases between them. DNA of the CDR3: TGTGCCAGCAGCCGAGGGGCGGTGAACACTGAAGCTTTCTTT. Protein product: CASSRGAVNTEAFF.

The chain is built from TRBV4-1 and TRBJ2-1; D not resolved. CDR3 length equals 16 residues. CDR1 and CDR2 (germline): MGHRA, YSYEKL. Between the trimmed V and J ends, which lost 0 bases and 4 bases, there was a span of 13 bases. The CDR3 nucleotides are TGCGCCAGCAGCCAAGAAGAGACGCCCGCTTACAATGAGCAGTTCTTC. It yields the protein CASSQEETPAYNEQFF.

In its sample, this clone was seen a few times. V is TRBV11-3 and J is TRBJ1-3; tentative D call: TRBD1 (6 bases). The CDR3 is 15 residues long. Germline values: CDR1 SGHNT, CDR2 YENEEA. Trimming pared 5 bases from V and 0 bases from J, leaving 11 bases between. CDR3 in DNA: TGTGCCAGCAGCCTCGGGACAAACTCTGGAAACACCATATATTTT. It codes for CASSLGTNSGNTIYF.

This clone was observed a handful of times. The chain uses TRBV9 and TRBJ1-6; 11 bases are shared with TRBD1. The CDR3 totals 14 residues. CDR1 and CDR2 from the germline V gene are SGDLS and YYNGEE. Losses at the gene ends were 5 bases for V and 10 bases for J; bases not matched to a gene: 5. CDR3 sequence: CASSAGQGVSPLHF. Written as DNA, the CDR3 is TGTGCCAGCAGTGCGGGACAGGGGGTGTCACCCCTCCACTTT. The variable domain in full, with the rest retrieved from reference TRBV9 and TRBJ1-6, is DSGVTQTPKHLITATGQRVTLRCSPRSGDLSVYWYQQSLDQGLQFLIQYYNGEERAKGNILERFSAQQFPDLHSELNLSSLELGDSALYFCASSAGQGVSPLHFGNGTRLTVT.